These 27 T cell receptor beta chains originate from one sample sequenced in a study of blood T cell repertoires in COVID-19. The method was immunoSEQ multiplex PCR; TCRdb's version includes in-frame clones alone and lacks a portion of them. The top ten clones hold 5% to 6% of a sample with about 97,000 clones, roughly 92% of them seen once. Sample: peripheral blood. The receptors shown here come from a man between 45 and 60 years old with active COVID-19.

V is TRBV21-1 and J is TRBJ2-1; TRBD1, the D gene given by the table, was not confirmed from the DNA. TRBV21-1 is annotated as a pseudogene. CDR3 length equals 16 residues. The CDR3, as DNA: TGTGCCAGCAGCAAGACAACAGGGACGACCTACAATGAGCAGTTCTTC. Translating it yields CASSKTTGTTYNEQFF.

The CDR3: CASSIGATGPNQPQHF. The DNA of the CDR3 is TGTGCCAGTAGTATAGGGGCGACAGGTCCTAATCAGCCCCAGCATTTT. The chain has TRBV19 and TRBJ1-5; D might be TRBD1 (6 bases). CDR1 LNHDA and CDR2 SQIVND come from the germline V gene (reference sequence). This CDR3 comprises 16 residues. V was trimmed by 1 base and J by 4 bases, leaving 14 bases between them.

The CDR3 coding sequence is TGTGCCAGCAGTTACAGGGGACTCGAGAATGAGCAGTTCTTC. This gives the protein CASSYRGLENEQFF. The V call is TRBV28, the J call TRBJ2-1, with D perhaps matching TRBD1 (7 bases). V was shortened by 4 bases and J by 7 bases, with 14 bases between the two germline ends. CDR1 is MDHEN, CDR2 SYDVKM, per germline. The CDR3 is 14 residues long.

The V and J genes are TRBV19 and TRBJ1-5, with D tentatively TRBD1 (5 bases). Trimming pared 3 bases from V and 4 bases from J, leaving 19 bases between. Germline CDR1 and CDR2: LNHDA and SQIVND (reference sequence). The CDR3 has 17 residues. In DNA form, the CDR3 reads TGTGCCAGTAGTATCAGAGGCCGGGGGGGACCAAATCAGCCCCAGCATTTT. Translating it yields CASSIRGRGGPNQPQHF.

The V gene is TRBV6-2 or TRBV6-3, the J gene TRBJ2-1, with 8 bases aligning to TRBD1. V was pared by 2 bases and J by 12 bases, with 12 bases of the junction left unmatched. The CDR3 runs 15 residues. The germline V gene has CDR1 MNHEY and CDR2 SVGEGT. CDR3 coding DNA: TGTGCCAGCAGTTACAAACCGACAGGGGTTGGGGCGCAGTTCTTC. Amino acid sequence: CASSYKPTGVGAQFF.

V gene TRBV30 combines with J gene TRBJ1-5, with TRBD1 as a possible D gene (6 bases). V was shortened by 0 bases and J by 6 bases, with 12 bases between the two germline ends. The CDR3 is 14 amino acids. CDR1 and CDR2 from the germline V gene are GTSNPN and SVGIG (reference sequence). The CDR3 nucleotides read TGTGCCTGGAGTGTACAGTCAGGGGCTCAGCCCCAGCATTTT. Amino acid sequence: CAWSVQSGAQPQHF.

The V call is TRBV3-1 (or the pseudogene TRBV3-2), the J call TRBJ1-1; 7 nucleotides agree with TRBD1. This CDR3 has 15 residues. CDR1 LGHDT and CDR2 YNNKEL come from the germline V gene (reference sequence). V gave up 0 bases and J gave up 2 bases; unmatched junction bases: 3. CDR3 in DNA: TGTGCCAGCAGCCAAGATGGGACAGTTAACACTGAAGCTTTCTTT. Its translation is CASSQDGTVNTEAFF.

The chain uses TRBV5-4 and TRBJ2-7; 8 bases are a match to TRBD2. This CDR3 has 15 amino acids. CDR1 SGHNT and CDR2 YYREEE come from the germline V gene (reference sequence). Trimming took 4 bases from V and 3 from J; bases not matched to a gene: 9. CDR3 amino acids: CASSRSGGSGYEQYF. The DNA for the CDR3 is TGTGCCAGCAGCCGCTCGGGGGGGAGTGGCTACGAGCAGTACTTC.

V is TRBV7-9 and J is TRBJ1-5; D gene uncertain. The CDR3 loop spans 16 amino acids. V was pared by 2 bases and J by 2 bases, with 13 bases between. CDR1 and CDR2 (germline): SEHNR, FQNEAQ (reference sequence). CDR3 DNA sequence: TGTGCCAGCAGCTTACAAGCCAGGTCCGGCAATCAGCCCCAGCATTTT. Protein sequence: CASSLQARSGNQPQHF.

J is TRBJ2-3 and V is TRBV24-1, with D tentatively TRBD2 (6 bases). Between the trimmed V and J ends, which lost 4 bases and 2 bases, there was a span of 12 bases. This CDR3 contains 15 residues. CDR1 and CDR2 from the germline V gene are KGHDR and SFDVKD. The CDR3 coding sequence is TGTGCCACCAGTGACCGGATAGCGGCCACAGATACGCAGTATTTT. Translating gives CATSDRIAATDTQYF.

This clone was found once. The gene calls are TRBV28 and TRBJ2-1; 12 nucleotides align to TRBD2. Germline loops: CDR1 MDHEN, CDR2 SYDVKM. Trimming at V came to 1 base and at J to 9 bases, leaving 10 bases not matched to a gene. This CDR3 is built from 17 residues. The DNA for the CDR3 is TGTGCCAGCAGTTTATTCCTGACTAGCGGGAGTGTAAGTGAGCAGTTCTTC. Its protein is CASSLFLTSGSVSEQFF.

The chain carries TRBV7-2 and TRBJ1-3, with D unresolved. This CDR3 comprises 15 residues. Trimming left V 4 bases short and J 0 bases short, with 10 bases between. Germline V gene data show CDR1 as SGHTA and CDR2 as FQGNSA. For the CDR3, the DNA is TGTGCCAGCAGCTCGGACTCTTACTCTGGAAACACCATATATTTT. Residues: CASSSDSYSGNTIYF.

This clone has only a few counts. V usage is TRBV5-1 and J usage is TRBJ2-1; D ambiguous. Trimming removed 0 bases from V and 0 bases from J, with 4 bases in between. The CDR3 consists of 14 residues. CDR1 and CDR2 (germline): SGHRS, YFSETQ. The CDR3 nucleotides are TGCGCCAGCAGCTTGGTTCTCTCCTACAATGAGCAGTTCTTC. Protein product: CASSLVLSYNEQFF.

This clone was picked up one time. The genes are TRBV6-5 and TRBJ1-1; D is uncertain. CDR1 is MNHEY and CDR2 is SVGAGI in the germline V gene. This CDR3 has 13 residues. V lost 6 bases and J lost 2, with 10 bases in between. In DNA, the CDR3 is TGTGCCAGCAGCCTAGGTAGAAACACTGAAGCTTTCTTT. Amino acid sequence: CASSLGRNTEAFF.

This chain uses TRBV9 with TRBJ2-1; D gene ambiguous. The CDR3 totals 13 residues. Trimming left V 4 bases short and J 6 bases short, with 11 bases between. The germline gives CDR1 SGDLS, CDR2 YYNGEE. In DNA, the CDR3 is TGTGCCAGCAGCCCCGGTCGCGGCAATGAGCAGTTCTTC. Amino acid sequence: CASSPGRGNEQFF.

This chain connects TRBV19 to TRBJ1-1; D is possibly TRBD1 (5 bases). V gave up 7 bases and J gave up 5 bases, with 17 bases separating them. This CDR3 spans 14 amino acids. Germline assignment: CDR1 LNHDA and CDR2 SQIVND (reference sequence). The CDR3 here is CASNYGDLGTEAFF. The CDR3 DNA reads TGTGCCAGTAATTATGGGGACTTGGGGACTGAAGCTTTCTTT.

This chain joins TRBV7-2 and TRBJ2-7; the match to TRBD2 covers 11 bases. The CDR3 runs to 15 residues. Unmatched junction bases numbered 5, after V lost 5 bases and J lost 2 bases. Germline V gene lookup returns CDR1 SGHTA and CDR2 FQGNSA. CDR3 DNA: TGTGCCAGCAGCGGGCGTAGCGGGAGGGCCTACGAGCAGTACTTC. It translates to CASSGRSGRAYEQYF.

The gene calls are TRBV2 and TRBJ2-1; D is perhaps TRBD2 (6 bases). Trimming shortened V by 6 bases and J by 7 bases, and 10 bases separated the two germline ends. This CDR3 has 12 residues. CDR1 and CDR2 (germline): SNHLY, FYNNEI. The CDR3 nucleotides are TGTGCCAGCAGGGGGACTCTGAATGAGCAGTTCTTC. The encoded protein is CASRGTLNEQFF.

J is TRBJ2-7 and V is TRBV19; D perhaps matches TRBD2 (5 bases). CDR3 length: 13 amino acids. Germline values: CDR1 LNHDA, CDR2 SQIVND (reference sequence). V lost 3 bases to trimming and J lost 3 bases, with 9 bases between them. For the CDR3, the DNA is TGTGCCAGTAGTATTCCGGGAAACTACGAGCAGTACTTC. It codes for CASSIPGNYEQYF.

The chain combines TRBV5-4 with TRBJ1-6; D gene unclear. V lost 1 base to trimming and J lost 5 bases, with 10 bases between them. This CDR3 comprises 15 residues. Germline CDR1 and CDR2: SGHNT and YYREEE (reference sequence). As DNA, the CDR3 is TGTGCCAGCAGCTTGTTGGGTAGCCATAATTCACCCCTCCACTTT. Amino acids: CASSLLGSHNSPLHF.

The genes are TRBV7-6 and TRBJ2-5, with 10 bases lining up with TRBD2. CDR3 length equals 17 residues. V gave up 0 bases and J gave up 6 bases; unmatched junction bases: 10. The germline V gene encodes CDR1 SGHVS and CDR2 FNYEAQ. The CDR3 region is CASSLAVASGSLKTQYF. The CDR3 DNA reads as TGTGCCAGCAGCTTAGCGGTCGCTAGCGGGAGTTTGAAGACCCAGTACTTC.

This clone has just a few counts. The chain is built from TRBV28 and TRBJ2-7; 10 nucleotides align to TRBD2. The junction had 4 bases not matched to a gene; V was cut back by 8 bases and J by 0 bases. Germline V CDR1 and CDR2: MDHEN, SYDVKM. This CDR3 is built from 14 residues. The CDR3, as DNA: TGTGCCAGCGCAGCGGGAGGGAGCTCCTACGAGCAGTACTTC. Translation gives CASAAGGSSYEQYF. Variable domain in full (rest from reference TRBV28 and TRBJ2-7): DVKVTQSSRYLVKRTGEKVFLECVQDMDHENMFWYRQDPGLGLRLIYFSYDVKMKEKGDIPEGYSVSREKKERFSLILESASTNQTSMYLCASAAGGSSYEQYFGPGTRLTVT.

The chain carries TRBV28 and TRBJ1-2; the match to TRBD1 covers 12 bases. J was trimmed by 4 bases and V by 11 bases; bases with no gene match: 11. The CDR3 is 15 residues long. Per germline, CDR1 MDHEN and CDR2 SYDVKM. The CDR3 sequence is CAGGTGGSRSYGYTF. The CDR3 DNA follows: TGTGCCGGGGGGACAGGGGGCTCCCGGAGCTATGGCTACACCTTC.

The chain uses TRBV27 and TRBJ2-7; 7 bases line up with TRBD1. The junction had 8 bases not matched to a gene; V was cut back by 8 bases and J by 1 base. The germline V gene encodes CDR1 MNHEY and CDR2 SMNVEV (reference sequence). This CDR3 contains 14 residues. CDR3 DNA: TGTGCCAGCGGACCCCGGGACAGTTCCTACGAGCAGTACTTC. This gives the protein CASGPRDSSYEQYF.

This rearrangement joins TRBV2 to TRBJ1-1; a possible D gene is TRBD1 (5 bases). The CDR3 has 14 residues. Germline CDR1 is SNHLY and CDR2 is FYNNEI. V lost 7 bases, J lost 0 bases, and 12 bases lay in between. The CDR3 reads CASTLQEMNTEAFF. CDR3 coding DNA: TGTGCCAGCACCCTACAGGAGATGAACACTGAAGCTTTCTTT. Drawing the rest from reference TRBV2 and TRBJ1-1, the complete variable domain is EPEVTQTPSHQVTQMGQEVILRCVPISNHLYFYWYRQILGQKVEFLVSFYNNEISEKSEIFDDQFSVERPDGSNFTLKIRSTKLEDSAMYFCASTLQEMNTEAFFGQGTRLTVV.

The CDR3 bases are TGTGCCAGCAGTGAAGCGGAGGACAGGATCTACGAGCAGTACTTC. Translation: CASSEAEDRIYEQYF. This chain joins TRBV6-1 and TRBJ2-7, with 7 bases that match TRBD1. The V segment lost 0 bases and the J segment 3 bases; nucleotides outside the gene matches: 5. The V gene's germline CDR1 is MNHNS and CDR2 SASEGT. This CDR3 contains 15 residues.

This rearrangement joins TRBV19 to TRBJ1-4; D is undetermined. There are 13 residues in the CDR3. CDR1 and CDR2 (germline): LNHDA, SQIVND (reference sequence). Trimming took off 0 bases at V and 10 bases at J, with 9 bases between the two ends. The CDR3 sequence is CASSIEGGGKLFF. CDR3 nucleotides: TGTGCCAGTAGTATAGAGGGCGGAGGAAAACTGTTTTTT. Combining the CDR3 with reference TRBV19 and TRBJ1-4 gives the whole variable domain DGGITQSPKYLFRKEGQNVTLSCEQNLNHDAMYWYRQDPGQGLRLIYYSQIVNDFQKGDIAEGYSVSREKKESFPLTVTSAQKNPTAFYLCASSIEGGGKLFFGSGTQLSVL.